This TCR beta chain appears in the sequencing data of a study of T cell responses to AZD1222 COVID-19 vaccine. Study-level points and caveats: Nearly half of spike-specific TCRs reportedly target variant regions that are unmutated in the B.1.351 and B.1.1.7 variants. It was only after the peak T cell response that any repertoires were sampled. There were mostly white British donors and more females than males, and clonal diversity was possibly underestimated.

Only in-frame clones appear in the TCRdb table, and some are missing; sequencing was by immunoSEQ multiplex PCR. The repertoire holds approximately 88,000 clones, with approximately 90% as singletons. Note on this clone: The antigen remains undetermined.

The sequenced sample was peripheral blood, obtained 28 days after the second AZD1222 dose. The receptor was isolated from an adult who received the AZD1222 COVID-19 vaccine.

CDR3 region: CASSLGTGGRTEAFF. The CDR3 DNA reads TGCGCCAGCAGCTTAGGGACAGGGGGCCGGACTGAAGCTTTCTTT. The chain has TRBV5-1 and TRBJ1-1; the match to TRBD1 covers 12 bases. The CDR3 has 15 residues. Per germline, CDR1 SGHRS and CDR2 YFSETQ. With V trimmed by 2 bases and J by 5 bases, 4 bases remained unmatched.